This T cell receptor beta chain was recorded in a study of blood T cell repertoires in COVID-19. Study-wide context: From the United States, Italy and Spain came samples of acute and convalescent COVID-19. Sources were T cells, B-cell-depleted T cells, or PBMCs; the material itself was cDNA or gDNA.

Cohorts were based on clinical histories the participants reported. Looked up from germline, CDR1 is LNHDA and CDR2 is SQIVND (reference sequence). Between the trimmed V and J ends, which lost 5 bases and 3 bases, there was a span of 26 bases. The length of the CDR3 is 19 residues. In the original analysis: Using reference gene primer amplification, nucleated cell counts were estimated. TCRdb's copy holds only in-frame clones and misses some; the assay was immunoSEQ multiplex PCR. V and J calls and clone size are those listed in that table; D and trimming were worked out from the DNA. The sample includes roughly 200,000 clones, 82% of them seen just once.

The sequenced sample was PBMCs or T cells enriched from blood (not recorded which). This sequence joins TRBV19 and TRBJ2-4, with TRBD2 as a possible D gene (6 bases). This sequence was found in a woman aged 55-70 years with acute COVID-19. DNA for the CDR3: TGTGCCAGTAGTTCGGGGCGGGAAAAGCTCCGAACGGGCAAAAACATTCAGTACTTC. Its protein is CASSSGREKLRTGKNIQYF. The complete variable domain, with remaining parts taken from reference TRBV19 and TRBJ2-4, reads DGGITQSPKYLFRKEGQNVTLSCEQNLNHDAMYWYRQDPGQGLRLIYYSQIVNDFQKGDIAEGYSVSREKKESFPLTVTSAQKNPTAFYLCASSSGREKLRTGKNIQYFGAGTRLSVL.